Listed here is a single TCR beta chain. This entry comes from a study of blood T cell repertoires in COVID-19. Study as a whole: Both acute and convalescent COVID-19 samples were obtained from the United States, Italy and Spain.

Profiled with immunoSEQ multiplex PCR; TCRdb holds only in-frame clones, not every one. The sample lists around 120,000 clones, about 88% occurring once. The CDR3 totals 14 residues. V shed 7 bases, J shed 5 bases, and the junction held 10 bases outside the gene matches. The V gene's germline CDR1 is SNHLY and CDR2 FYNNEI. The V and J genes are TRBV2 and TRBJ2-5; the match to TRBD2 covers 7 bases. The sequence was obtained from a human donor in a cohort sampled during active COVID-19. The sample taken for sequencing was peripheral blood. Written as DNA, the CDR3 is TGTGCCAGCACCTTGAGCGGGACGTCCGAGACCCAGTACTTC. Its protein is CASTLSGTSETQYF.